This record covers a single TCR beta chain. The record originates from a study of blood T cell repertoires in COVID-19. About the study: Samples representing acute and convalescent COVID-19 were sourced from the United States, Italy and Spain. T cells, B-cell-depleted T cells, or PBMCs provided the cDNA or gDNA that served as material.

CDR1 is SNHLY, CDR2 FYNNEI, per germline. The CDR3 length is 14 residues. Trimming took off 6 bases at V and 0 bases at J, with 12 bases between the two ends. As processed by the authors: Scientists estimated how many nucleated cells there were by amplifying reference gene primers. Measured with immunoSEQ multiplex PCR; TCRdb has only the in-frame clones, and not every one. From that table come the V and J calls and clone size; the DNA was used to work out D and trimming. The sample has about 99,000 clones; about four fifths are singletons. The receptor's source is a woman of 80 years or more with active or convalescent COVID-19. Sequencing was performed on peripheral blood. The chain combines TRBV2 with TRBJ2-7; D is possibly TRBD1 (6 bases). The CDR3 reads CASRTTGPSYEQYF. The CDR3, as DNA: TGTGCCAGCAGAACGACAGGCCCCTCCTACGAGCAGTACTTC.